The next 23 T cell receptor beta chains were all read from a single sample in a study of tumor and adjacent non-tumor tissue in lung cancer (dated by TCRdb to the late 2010s). RNA was isolated from bulk, unsorted tissue, and RNA quality was assessed with a NanoDrop ND-1000 and an Agilent 2100. Preparation of the library involved multiplex PCR. The instrument given in TCRdb is Illumina HiSeq 2500. TCRbeta libraries were constructed through three rounds of nested PCR with primers (Table S4) according to protocols modified from ARM-PCR. TCRdb handled the public reads itself, with Q25 trimming in fastp and clone calling in MiXCR, and kept productive beta chains. Every distinct CDR3 protein forms one entry, paired with its most common genes and DNA. The sample table records 77,000 or so distinct CDR3 sequences; roughly 80% of these occur just once. 12% of the sample belongs to the ten largest clones. Sequenced: lung tumor tissue. These TCRs come from a woman in her fifties or sixties with non-small cell lung cancer.

The chain employs TRBV4-2 and TRBJ2-6; D is unclear. Trimming cost V 11 bases and J 0 bases, with 17 bases left between them. Germline CDR1 is LGHNA and CDR2 is YNFKEQ. The CDR3 extends over 16 amino acids. CDR3 sequence: CACNQDTNSGANVLTF. CDR3 bases: TGTGCCTGCAACCAAGATACAAACTCTGGGGCCAACGTCCTGACTTTC.

In regard to this clonotype: A junction boundary mismatches the germline segment, possibly from a read error. The chain combines TRBV28 with TRBJ2-3, with 7 bases identical to TRBD2. Germline CDR1 MDHEN, CDR2 SYDVKM. This CDR3 region has 16 residues. The CDR3 here is CASRPWPGGSADTQYF. Here the CDR3 DNA reads TGTGCAAGCAGACCTTGGCCGGGAGGATCCGCAGATACGCAGTATTTT.

Details on this clonotype: Mismatch with germline at one junction end may stem from a read error. The J gene is TRBJ2-6, the V gene TRBV5-5; D might be TRBD2 (6 bases). Germline V gene data show CDR1 as SGHKS and CDR2 as YYEKEE (reference sequence). The CDR3 is made up of 17 amino acids. The CDR3 DNA follows: TGTGCTAGCAGCTTGGAGGGCAAGACCTCTGGGGTCAACGTCCTAACTTTC. This translates into CASSLEGKTSGVNVLTF.

This clonotype has a single count. The junction departs from the called germline gene at one end, perhaps through a read error. This rearrangement joins TRBV30 to TRBJ1-2; D unclear. Germline V lookup: CDR1 GTSNPN, CDR2 SVGIG (reference sequence). This CDR3 region has 15 residues. CDR3 region: CTWSRADLANYGYTF. The CDR3 DNA sequence: TGTACCTGGAGTAGGGCAGATCTAGCTAACTATGGCTACACCTTC.

The V call is TRBV6-5, the J call TRBJ2-7, with a possible D match to TRBD1 (6 bases). Trimming left V 6 bases short and J 0 bases short, with 12 bases between. Germline-derived CDR1 and CDR2 are MNHEY and SVGAGI. This CDR3 region has 14 residues. The CDR3 DNA sequence: TGTGCCAGCAGCTCCGACAGGACCTCCTACGAGCAGTACTTC. This gives the protein CASSSDRTSYEQYF.

With respect to this clonotype: One junction end does not reproduce the germline sequence, and a read error may be involved. In DNA, the CDR3 is TGTGTCAGCAGCTCTACCAGGCAATTCCCCGGGGAGCTGTTTTTT. Protein product: CVSSSTRQFPGELFF. The rearrangement uses TRBV11-3 and TRBJ2-2; D remains unclear. CDR3 length equals 15 residues. Germline values: CDR1 SGHNT, CDR2 YENEEA.

This clonotype has a single count. The junction shows a germline mismatch at one end, possibly a read error. The chain recombines TRBV10-3 with TRBJ2-7; possibly TRBD1 for D (6 bases). Germline V gene sequence: CDR1 ENHRY, CDR2 SYGVKD. This CDR3 is built from 15 residues. CDR3 bases: TGTACCATCAGTGAGTCGATGGACAGAGGCTACGAGCAGTACTTC. Translation gives CTISESMDRGYEQYF.

In regard to this clonotype: The junction departs from germline at one end; a sequencing error may be responsible. The CDR3 DNA follows: TGTGCCAGCAGGTACAGGGAGATTGACACTGAAGCTATCTTT. It specifies CASRYREIDTEAIF. V usage is TRBV12-3 or TRBV12-4 and J usage is TRBJ1-1; possible D gene TRBD1, 6 bases. The CDR3 covers 14 residues.

The chain uses TRBV4-3 and TRBJ2-3; 8 bases are a match to TRBD1. The CDR3 contains 15 residues. Looked up from germline, CDR1 is LGHNA and CDR2 is YSLEER. Trimming took 6 bases from V and 6 from J; bases not matched to a gene: 11. CDR3 loop: CASSLGTGGSDTQYF. DNA of the CDR3: TGCGCCAGCAGTCTCGGGACAGGAGGGTCGGATACGCAGTATTTT.

For this clonotype: The conserved phenylalanine or tryptophan normally closing the CDR3 is absent here, so this likely arose from a read error. This chain connects TRBV11-2 to TRBJ2-7; D remains unclear. Germline V lookup: CDR1 SGHAT, CDR2 FQNNGV. CDR3 length: 14 amino acids. Between the trimmed V and J ends, which lost 5 bases and 3 bases, there was a span of 14 bases. The CDR3, as DNA: TGTGCCAGCAGCATAACCGAAAACTTCTACGAGCAGTACTTA. Translated, it gives CASSITENFYEQYL.

On this clonotype: This CDR3 is missing its conserved last phenylalanine or tryptophan, likely due to a read error. This chain uses TRBV5-5 with TRBJ2-7; TRBD1 is a possible D gene (6 bases). CDR3 length equals 15 residues. Trimming took off 4 bases at V and 3 bases at J, with 17 bases between the two ends. The germline CDR1 and CDR2 sequences are SGHKS and YYEKEE (reference sequence). The CDR3 nucleotides read TGTGCCAGCAGCATGGAACGAGGGGGACACTACGAGCAGTACCTC. Amino acid sequence: CASSMERGGHYEQYL.

Note on this clonotype: Compared with germline, one end of the junction differs, possibly owing to a read error. The chain employs TRBV11-2 and TRBJ1-2, with 8 bases that match TRBD1. This CDR3 has 12 residues. CDR1 is SGHAT, CDR2 FQNNGV, per germline. CDR3 nucleotides: TGTGCCAGCAGCCTGACAGGGGAAGGCTATACCTTC. It encodes CASSLTGEGYTF.

This chain joins TRBV11-3 and TRBJ2-2; no clear D. Germline V lookup: CDR1 SGHNT, CDR2 YENEEA. The CDR3 sequence is 12 residues long. Here the CDR3 reads CAISLVSGELFF. The CDR3, as DNA: TGTGCGATCAGCTTAGTTTCCGGGGAGCTGTTTTTT.

Of note for this clonotype: A much larger clone is a single base away; this may be a read error. The rearrangement joins TRBV6-4 to TRBJ1-2; possibly TRBD1 for D (6 bases). Germline V gene data show CDR1 as MRHNA and CDR2 as SNTAGT. The CDR3 is made up of 15 amino acids. CDR3 in amino acids: CASSDSAGPSGGCTF. In DNA, the CDR3 is TGTGCCAGCAGTGACTCGGCCGGCCCTTCGGGGGGCTGCACCTTC.

J is TRBJ2-5 and V is TRBV11-2; D not certain. CDR3 length: 13 residues. Germline values: CDR1 SGHAT, CDR2 FQNNGV. The germline V and J ends were trimmed by 5 bases and 5 bases, with 12 bases remaining between them. The CDR3 sequence: CASSLSIDETQYF. The CDR3, as DNA: TGTGCCAGCAGCCTGAGCATCGATGAGACCCAGTACTTC. Together with reference TRBV11-2 and TRBJ2-5, the CDR3 gives the full variable domain: EAGVAQSPRYKIIEKRQSVAFWCNPISGHATLYWYQQILGQGPKLLIQFQNNGVVDDSQLPKDRFSAERLKGVDSTLKIQPAKLEDSAVYLCASSLSIDETQYFGPGTRLLVL.

This chain joins TRBV6-5 and TRBJ2-7; either TRBD1 or TRBD2 may fit D (6 bases each). V gave up 9 bases and J gave up 3 bases, with 15 bases separating them. This CDR3 is built from 13 residues. Germline CDR1 reads MNHEY; CDR2 reads SVGAGI. The CDR3 here is CASRGTCGYEQYF. CDR3 coding DNA: TGTGCCAGTAGGGGGACTTGCGGCTACGAGCAGTACTTC.

In the case of this clonotype: The junction shows a germline mismatch at one end, possibly a read error. This sequence joins TRBV4-1 and TRBJ2-3; D unclear. Germline V gene data show CDR1 as MGHRA and CDR2 as YSYEKL. The CDR3 length is 14 residues. As DNA, the CDR3 is TGTGCCAGCAGCCAAGATGGGGTGACAGATACGCAGTATTTT. Encoded protein: CASSQDGVTDTQYF.

Concerning this clonotype itself: It may be a read error: a sequence one base away is much more abundant. V and J are TRBV20-1 and TRBJ2-6; TRBD2 agrees at 9 bases. This CDR3 is built from 14 residues. The V gene's germline CDR1 is DFQATT and CDR2 SNEGSKA (reference sequence). The CDR3 sequence: CSVRLGGGVNVLTF. CDR3 in DNA: TGCAGTGTTAGACTAGGCGGGGGGGTCAACGTCCTGACTTTC.

On this clonotype itself: With a much larger clone just one base away, this may be a read error. The final CDR3 position lacks the conserved phenylalanine or tryptophan, pointing to a likely read error. The V gene is TRBV20-1, the J gene TRBJ2-1; D is unclear. Germline V lookup: CDR1 DFQATT, CDR2 SNEGSKA (reference sequence). This CDR3 region has 14 residues. The germline V and J ends were trimmed by 0 bases and 2 bases, with 8 bases remaining between them. In nucleotides, the CDR3 is TGCAGTGCTAGAGATCCACGCCCCTACAATGAGCAGTTCCTC. The encoded protein is CSARDPRPYNEQFL.

In the case of this clonotype: Sequence at one end of the junction differs from germline and may be a read error. The chain couples TRBV12-3 or TRBV12-4 to TRBJ1-4; a weak D match, TRBD1 (5 bases). This CDR3 comprises 14 residues. The CDR3, as DNA: TGTGCCAGGAGCCCCGACAGTCCCTTGGAAAAACTGCTTTTT. It yields the protein CARSPDSPLEKLLF.

With regard to this clonotype: An end of the junction does not agree with germline; a read error may underlie this. The J gene is TRBJ2-7, the V gene TRBV11-2; TRBD2 matches at 7 bases. CDR1 and CDR2 from the germline V gene are SGHAT and FQNNGV. The CDR3 sequence is 16 residues long. CDR3 amino acids: CTSSLGGLAVVGEQYF. The CDR3 DNA sequence: TGTACCAGTAGCTTAGGAGGGCTAGCGGTAGTCGGCGAGCAGTACTTC.

In regard to this clonotype: The conserved closing phenylalanine or tryptophan is absent in this CDR3, likely reflecting a read error. The chain uses TRBV12-3 or TRBV12-4 and TRBJ2-4, with a possible D match to TRBD1 (6 bases). This CDR3 is 14 amino acids long. CDR3 region: CASSTDRSENIQYL. DNA for the CDR3: TGCGCCAGCAGCACCGACAGGTCAGAAAACATTCAGTACTTG.

This chain links TRBV4-1 with TRBJ2-7, with D possibly matching TRBD2 (6 bases). The CDR3 extends over 17 amino acids. The V gene's germline CDR1 is MGHRA and CDR2 YSYEKL. V lost 7 bases and J lost 3, with 25 bases in between. Written as DNA, the CDR3 is TGCGCCAGCAATCAAGAGTACGGGAGTAGCCCGGGCTACGAGCAGTACTTC. Encoded protein: CASNQEYGSSPGYEQYF.